Each of the 20 T cell receptor beta chains below was sequenced from the same sample in a study of CD8 T cells in ankylosing spondylitis. MiXCR, run by TCRdb on the 5' RACE reads, gives a single entry per CDR3 protein. The repertoire holds a few hundred thousand distinct CDR3 sequences, with approximately 12% as singletons. Sequenced: blood, either unsorted or a sorted T cell fraction (not recorded which). These TCRs come from a male donor with ankylosing spondylitis or in good health (not recorded which).

This clonotype was found many times. The chain is built from TRBV11-2 and TRBJ2-3; 10 bases agree with TRBD2. This CDR3 comprises 15 residues. Germline assignment: CDR1 SGHAT and CDR2 FQNNGV. Unmatched junction bases numbered 10, after V lost 7 bases and J lost 6 bases. The CDR3 DNA follows: TGTGCCAGCAACCCTAGCGGGAGTTTCACGGATACGCAGTATTTT. The encoded protein is CASNPSGSFTDTQYF.

This clonotype has at least ten counts. The J gene is TRBJ2-3, the V gene TRBV29-1; D might be TRBD1 (6 bases). The CDR3 is made up of 13 amino acids. The V gene lost 3 bases and the J gene lost 5 bases, with 12 bases spanning the gap. Germline lookup yields CDR1 SQVTM and CDR2 ANQGSEA. The CDR3 DNA reads as TGCAGCGTTGAGGGGGCCCGGGGAGATACGCAGTATTTT. It codes for CSVEGARGDTQYF.

This clonotype has a handful of counts. J is TRBJ2-2 and V is TRBV7-3; no clear D. Germline V lookup: CDR1 SGHTA, CDR2 FQGTGA. The CDR3 is made up of 15 amino acids. The V end lost 0 bases, the J end lost 1 base, and 6 bases lay between the germline ends. The DNA of the CDR3 is TGTGCCAGCAGCTTAACAGGCCAGAACACCGGGGAGCTGTTTTTT. It encodes CASSLTGQNTGELFF.

With respect to this clonotype: At one of its ends the junction is not consistent with the germline gene, which may arise from a read error. V is TRBV20-1 and J is TRBJ2-7, with D perhaps TRBD1 (9 bases). CDR3 length: 17 amino acids. CDR1 DFQATT and CDR2 SNEGSKA come from the germline V gene (reference sequence). The CDR3 DNA sequence: TGCTGTGCTAGAGATCAGGTAGCGGGACAGGGCCTTTACGAGCAGTACTTC. Its translation: CCARDQVAGQGLYEQYF.

This clonotype was picked up many times. This chain connects TRBV7-3 to TRBJ2-1, with 11 nucleotides matching TRBD2. Germline CDR1 and CDR2: SGHTA and FQGTGA. The CDR3 has 15 amino acids. V lost 5 bases to trimming and J lost 7 bases; unmatched junction nucleotides: 7. The CDR3 coding sequence is TGTGCCAGCAGCCTCATACTAGCGGGAGCGAATGAGCAGTTCTTC. It is translated as CASSLILAGANEQFF.

This clonotype came up a few times. V is TRBV12-3 or TRBV12-4 and J is TRBJ2-7; no firm D call. Trimming left V 7 bases short and J 2 bases short, with 18 bases between. The CDR3 runs 15 residues. The CDR3 is CASNSGPGRTYEQYF. Written as DNA, the CDR3 is TGTGCCAGCAATTCGGGCCCTGGGCGGACCTACGAGCAGTACTTC.

This clonotype was observed many times. V and J are TRBV20-1 and TRBJ2-5; a possible D gene is TRBD2 (6 bases). There are 14 residues in the CDR3. Germline values: CDR1 DFQATT, CDR2 SNEGSKA (reference sequence). The CDR3 is CSVTGSGYQETQYF. In nucleotides, the CDR3 is TGCAGCGTAACGGGTAGCGGCTACCAAGAGACCCAGTACTTC.

At least ten counts were recorded for this clonotype. The chain couples TRBV5-1 to TRBJ2-1; D gene uncertain. Trimming pared 0 bases from V and 8 bases from J, leaving 12 bases between. Germline V lookup: CDR1 SGHRS, CDR2 YFSETQ. The CDR3 contains 14 residues. CDR3 sequence: CASSLGEGEDEQFF. For the CDR3, the DNA is TGCGCCAGCAGCTTGGGCGAAGGTGAGGATGAGCAGTTCTTC. Full variable domain (rest looked up from reference TRBV5-1 and TRBJ2-1): KAGVTQTPRYLIKTRGQQVTLSCSPISGHRSVSWYQQTPGQGLQFLFEYFSETQRNKGNFPGRFSGRQFSNSRSEMNVSTLELGDSALYLCASSLGEGEDEQFFGPGTRLTVL.

A few counts support this clonotype. The genes are TRBV7-3 and TRBJ2-1; D remains ambiguous. This CDR3 has 16 amino acids. Germline lookup yields CDR1 SGHTA and CDR2 FQGTGA. The V end lost 0 bases, the J end lost 0 bases, and 9 bases lay between the germline ends. The CDR3 spells CASSLTTESSYNEQFF. The CDR3 DNA sequence: TGTGCCAGCAGCTTAACTACAGAAAGCTCCTACAATGAGCAGTTCTTC.

CDR3 DNA: TGTGCCTGGGATACCGGGATGACCTACAATGAGCAGTTCTTC. This gives the protein CAWDTGMTYNEQFF. The chain is built from TRBV30 and TRBJ2-1; tentative D call: TRBD2 (5 bases). The CDR3 sequence is 14 residues long. Between the trimmed V and J ends, which lost 5 bases and 2 bases, there was a span of 13 bases. The germline CDR1 and CDR2 sequences are GTSNPN and SVGIG (reference sequence). Full variable domain (missing parts from reference TRBV30 and TRBJ2-1): SQTIHQWPATLVQPVGSPLSLECTVEGTSNPNLYWYRQAAGRGLQLLFYSVGIGQISSEVPQNLSASRPQDRQFILSSKKLLLSDSGFYLCAWDTGMTYNEQFFGPGTRLTVL.

The chain carries TRBV14 and TRBJ2-3; the D is unclear. CDR3 length: 15 amino acids. The V gene lost 0 bases and the J gene lost 0 bases, with 7 bases spanning the gap. Per germline, CDR1 SGHDN and CDR2 FVKESK. In DNA, the CDR3 is TGTGCCAGCAGCCAAGAGGAGAGGAGCACAGATACGCAGTATTTT. It yields the protein CASSQEERSTDTQYF.

CDR3 in amino acids: CASSPAQYYEQYF. The CDR3 nucleotides are TGTGCCAGCTCACCCGCGCAGTACTACGAGCAGTACTTC. The rearrangement joins TRBV18 to TRBJ2-7; no reliable D call. The CDR3 extends over 13 amino acids. V was shortened by 3 bases and J by 3 bases, with 9 bases between the two germline ends. CDR1 and CDR2 from the germline V gene are KGHSH and LQKENI.

The gene calls are TRBV7-6 and TRBJ1-4; 8 bases map to TRBD1. V lost 5 bases to trimming and J lost 4 bases; unmatched junction nucleotides: 6. Germline V CDR1 and CDR2: SGHVS, FNYEAQ. This CDR3 is 15 amino acids long. The CDR3 DNA sequence: TGTGCCAGCAGCACCGGGACAGGTGTTAATGAAAAACTGTTTTTT. It encodes CASSTGTGVNEKLFF.

This clonotype has a count of ten or more. V gene TRBV12-3 or TRBV12-4 combines with J gene TRBJ1-5, with 8 bases that match TRBD1. The trim removed 3 bases at V and 4 bases at J, leaving 2 bases unmatched. The CDR3 is made up of 14 amino acids. This chain's CDR3 is CASSLGQENQPQHF. CDR3 bases: TGTGCCAGCAGTTTGGGACAGGAGAATCAGCCCCAGCATTTT.

This clonotype was picked up many times. A clone one base away is much larger, so this may be a read error. V is TRBV5-1 and J is TRBJ2-7, with 12 bases lining up with TRBD1. Germline trimming cut 4 bases from V and 6 bases from J; bases unmatched to any gene: 5. There are 14 residues in the CDR3. The germline V gene encodes CDR1 SGHRS and CDR2 YFSETQ. The DNA of the CDR3 is TGCGCCAGCAGCCCCGGGACAGGGGGCTCCGAGCAGTACTTC. The encoded protein is CASSPGTGGSEQYF.

This clonotype occurred a few times. At one boundary the junction diverges from the germline segment, which might be a read error. The chain links TRBV2 to TRBJ1-5; D is undetermined. Germline V CDR1 and CDR2: SNHLY, FYNNEI. CDR3 size: 12 residues. CDR3 bases: TGTGCCAGCAAGGAGAGCAATCACCCCCAGCATTTT. The encoded protein is CASKESNHPQHF.

This clonotype was picked up many times. The genes are TRBV29-1 and TRBJ1-1; D is possibly TRBD1 (5 bases). The V end lost 4 bases, the J end lost 5 bases, and 14 bases lay between the germline ends. From germline, CDR1 is SQVTM and CDR2 ANQGSEA. This CDR3 has 13 residues. CDR3 region: CSVGLQAGTEAFF. CDR3 sequence (DNA): TGCAGCGTTGGCCTACAGGCGGGGACTGAAGCTTTCTTT.

The CDR3 nucleotides read TGTGCCAGCAGTTTCTCTGGGGGGCAGGGAGGCATGAACACTGAAGCTTTCTTT. This sequence encodes CASSFSGGQGGMNTEAFF. The rearrangement uses TRBV6-5 and TRBJ1-1, with D possibly being TRBD1 (6 bases). There are 18 residues in the CDR3. CDR1 MNHEY and CDR2 SVGAGI come from the germline V gene. Trimming took 4 bases from V and 0 from J, leaving 21 bases between them.

V gene TRBV7-8 combines with J gene TRBJ1-2, with D hard to call. The CDR3 consists of 13 residues. Germline V gene lookup returns CDR1 SGHVS and CDR2 FQNEAQ. The germline V and J ends were trimmed by 3 bases and 6 bases, with 11 bases remaining between them. This CDR3 reads CASSLGGPNGYTF. In DNA form, the CDR3 reads TGTGCCAGCAGCTTGGGAGGGCCGAATGGCTACACCTTC. The complete variable domain, with remaining parts taken from reference TRBV7-8 and TRBJ1-2, reads GAGVSQSPRYKVAKRGQDVALRCDPISGHVSLFWYQQALGQGPEFLTYFQNEAQLDKSGLPSDRFFAERPEGSVSTLKIQRTQQEDSAVYLCASSLGGPNGYTFGSGTRLTVV.

Concerning this clonotype itself: A much larger clone differs by one base, so this may be a read error. The chain links TRBV28 to TRBJ1-4, with TRBD1 identical over 8 bases. CDR3 length: 12 amino acids. Per the germline V gene, CDR1 is MDHEN and CDR2 is SYDVKM. The CDR3 is CTSSWTGWKLFF. The CDR3 nucleotides read TGTACCAGCAGTTGGACAGGGTGGAAACTGTTTTTT. Full variable domain (outside the CDR3, taken from reference TRBV28 and TRBJ1-4): DVKVTQSSRYLVKRTGEKVFLECVQDMDHENMFWYRQDPGLGLRLIYFSYDVKMKEKGDIPEGYSVSREKKERFSLILESASTNQTSMYLCTSSWTGWKLFFGSGTQLSVL.